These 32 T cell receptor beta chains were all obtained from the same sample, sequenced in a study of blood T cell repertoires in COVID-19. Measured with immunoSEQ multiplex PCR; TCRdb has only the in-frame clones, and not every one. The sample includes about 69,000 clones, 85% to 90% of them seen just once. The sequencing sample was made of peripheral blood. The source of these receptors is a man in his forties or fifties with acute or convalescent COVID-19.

This CDR3 is CASSTGTSGPYEQYF. CDR3 bases: TGTGCCAGTAGTACTGGGACTAGCGGACCCTACGAGCAGTACTTC. This rearrangement joins TRBV19 to TRBJ2-7; 11 positions match TRBD2. The CDR3 sequence is 15 residues long. Germline assignment: CDR1 LNHDA and CDR2 SQIVND (reference sequence). With V trimmed by 4 bases and J by 2 bases, 4 bases remained unmatched.

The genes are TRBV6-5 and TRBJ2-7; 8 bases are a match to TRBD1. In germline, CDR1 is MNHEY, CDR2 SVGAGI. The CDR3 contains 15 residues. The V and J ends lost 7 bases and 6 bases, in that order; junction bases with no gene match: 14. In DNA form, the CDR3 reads TGTGCCAGCATATCGAGGACAGGGCCCTCCGGCGAGCAGTACTTC. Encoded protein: CASISRTGPSGEQYF.

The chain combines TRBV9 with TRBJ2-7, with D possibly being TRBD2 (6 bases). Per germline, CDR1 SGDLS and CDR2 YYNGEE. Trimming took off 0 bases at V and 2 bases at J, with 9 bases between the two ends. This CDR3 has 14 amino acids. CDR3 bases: TGTGCCAGCAGCGTAGGGACGGGAGCCTACGAGCAGTACTTC. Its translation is CASSVGTGAYEQYF.

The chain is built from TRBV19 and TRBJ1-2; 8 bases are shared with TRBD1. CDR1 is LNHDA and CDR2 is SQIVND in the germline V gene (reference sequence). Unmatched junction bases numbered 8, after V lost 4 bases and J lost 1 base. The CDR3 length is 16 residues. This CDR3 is CASSSPRGRDNYGYTF. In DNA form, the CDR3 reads TGTGCCAGTAGTAGCCCCAGGGGGCGGGATAACTATGGCTACACCTTC.

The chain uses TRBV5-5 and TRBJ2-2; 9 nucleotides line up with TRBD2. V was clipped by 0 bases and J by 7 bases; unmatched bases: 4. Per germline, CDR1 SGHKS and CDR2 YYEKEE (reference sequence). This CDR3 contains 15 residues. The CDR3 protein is CASSLVVAGVGELFF. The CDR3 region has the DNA TGTGCCAGCAGCTTGGTGGTAGCGGGAGTCGGGGAGCTGTTTTTT.

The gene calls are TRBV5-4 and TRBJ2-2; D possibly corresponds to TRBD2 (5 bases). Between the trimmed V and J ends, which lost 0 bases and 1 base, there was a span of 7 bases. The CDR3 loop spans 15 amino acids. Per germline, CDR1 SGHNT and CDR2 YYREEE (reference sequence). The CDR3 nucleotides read TGTGCCAGCAGCTTGGCCCGGGGGAACACCGGGGAGCTGTTTTTT. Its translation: CASSLARGNTGELFF.

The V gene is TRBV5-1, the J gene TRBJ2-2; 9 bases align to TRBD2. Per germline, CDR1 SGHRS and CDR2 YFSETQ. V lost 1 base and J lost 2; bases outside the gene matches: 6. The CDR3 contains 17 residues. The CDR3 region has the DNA TGCGCCAGCAGCTTGAAAGCGGGAGGCCCCAACACCGGGGAGCTGTTTTTT. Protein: CASSLKAGGPNTGELFF.

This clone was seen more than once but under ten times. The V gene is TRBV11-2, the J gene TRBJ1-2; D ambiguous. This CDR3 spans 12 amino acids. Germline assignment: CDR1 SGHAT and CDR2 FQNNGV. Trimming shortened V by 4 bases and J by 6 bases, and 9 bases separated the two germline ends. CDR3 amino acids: CASSSRRDGYTF. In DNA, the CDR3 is TGTGCCAGCAGCTCCAGGAGGGATGGCTACACCTTC.

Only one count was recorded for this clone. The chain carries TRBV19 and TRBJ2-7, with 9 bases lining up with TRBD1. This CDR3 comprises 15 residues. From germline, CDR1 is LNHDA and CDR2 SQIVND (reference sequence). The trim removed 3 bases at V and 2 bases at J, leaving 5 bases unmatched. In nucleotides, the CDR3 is TGTGCCAGTAGTATGGGACAGGGTCCCACCTACGAGCAGTACTTC. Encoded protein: CASSMGQGPTYEQYF.

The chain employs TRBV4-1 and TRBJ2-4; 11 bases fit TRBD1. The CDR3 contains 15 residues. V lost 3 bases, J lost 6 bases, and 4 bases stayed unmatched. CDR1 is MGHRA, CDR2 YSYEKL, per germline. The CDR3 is CASSHTGTGGNIQYF. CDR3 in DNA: TGCGCCAGCAGCCACACCGGGACAGGGGGAAACATTCAGTACTTC.

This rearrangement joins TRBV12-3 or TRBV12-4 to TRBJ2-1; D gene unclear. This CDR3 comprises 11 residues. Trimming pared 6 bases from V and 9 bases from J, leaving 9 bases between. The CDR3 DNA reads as TGTGCCAGCAGCCTAGTCACTGAGCAGTTCTTC. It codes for CASSLVTEQFF.

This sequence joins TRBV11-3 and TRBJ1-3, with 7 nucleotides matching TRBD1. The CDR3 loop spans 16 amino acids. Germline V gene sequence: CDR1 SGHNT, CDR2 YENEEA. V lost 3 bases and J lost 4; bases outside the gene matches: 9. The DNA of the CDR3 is TGTGCCAGCAGCTTGGACACAGGGGTGTCCGGAAACACCATATATTTT. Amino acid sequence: CASSLDTGVSGNTIYF.

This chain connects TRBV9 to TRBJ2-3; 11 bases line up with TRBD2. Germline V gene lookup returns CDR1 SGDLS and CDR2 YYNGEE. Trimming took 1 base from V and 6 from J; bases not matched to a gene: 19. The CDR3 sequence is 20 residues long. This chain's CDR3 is CASSVRDTGLAVPPRDTQYF. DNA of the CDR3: TGTGCCAGCAGCGTACGCGATACGGGACTAGCGGTACCCCCGCGGGATACGCAGTATTTT.

CDR3 in amino acids: CAWSVIVGRAYGYTF. The CDR3 DNA follows: TGTGCCTGGAGTGTAATCGTTGGCAGGGCCTATGGCTACACCTTC. This chain links TRBV30 with TRBJ1-2, with D possibly matching TRBD1 (5 bases). Germline V gene lookup returns CDR1 GTSNPN and CDR2 SVGIG (reference sequence). CDR3 length: 15 amino acids. V was cut by 0 bases and J by 4 bases, with 15 bases left in between.

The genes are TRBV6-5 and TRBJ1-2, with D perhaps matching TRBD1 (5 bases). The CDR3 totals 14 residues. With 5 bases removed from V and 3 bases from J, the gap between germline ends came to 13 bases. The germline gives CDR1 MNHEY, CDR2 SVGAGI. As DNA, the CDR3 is TGTGCCAGCAGTAAAACAGGAGTATACTATGGCTACACCTTC. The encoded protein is CASSKTGVYYGYTF.

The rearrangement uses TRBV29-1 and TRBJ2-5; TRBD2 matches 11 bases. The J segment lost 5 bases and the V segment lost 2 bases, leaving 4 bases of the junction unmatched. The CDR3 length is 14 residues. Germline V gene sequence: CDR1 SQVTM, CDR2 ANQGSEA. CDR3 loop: CSVEKGLADETQYF. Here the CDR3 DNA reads TGCAGCGTTGAAAAGGGACTAGCGGATGAGACCCAGTACTTC.

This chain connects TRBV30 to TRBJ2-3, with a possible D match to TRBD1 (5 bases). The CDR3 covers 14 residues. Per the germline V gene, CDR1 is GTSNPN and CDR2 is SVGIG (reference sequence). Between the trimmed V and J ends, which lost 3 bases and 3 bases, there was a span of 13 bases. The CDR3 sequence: CAWSARALTDTQYF. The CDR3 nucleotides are TGTGCCTGGAGCGCCAGGGCCCTTACAGATACGCAGTATTTT.

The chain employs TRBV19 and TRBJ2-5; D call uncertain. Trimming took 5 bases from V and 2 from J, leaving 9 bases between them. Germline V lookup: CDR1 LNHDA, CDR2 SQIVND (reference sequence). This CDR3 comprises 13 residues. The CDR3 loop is CASSGTNQETQYF. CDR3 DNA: TGTGCCAGTAGTGGTACAAATCAAGAGACCCAGTACTTC. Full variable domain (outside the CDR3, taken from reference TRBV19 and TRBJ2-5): DGGITQSPKYLFRKEGQNVTLSCEQNLNHDAMYWYRQDPGQGLRLIYYSQIVNDFQKGDIAEGYSVSREKKESFPLTVTSAQKNPTAFYLCASSGTNQETQYFGPGTRLLVL.

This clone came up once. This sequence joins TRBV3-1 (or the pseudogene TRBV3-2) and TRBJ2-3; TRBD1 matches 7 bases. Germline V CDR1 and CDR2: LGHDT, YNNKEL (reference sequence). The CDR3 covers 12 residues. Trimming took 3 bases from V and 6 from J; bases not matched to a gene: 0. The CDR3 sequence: CASSHRGDTQYF. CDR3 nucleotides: TGTGCCAGCAGCCACAGGGGGGATACGCAGTATTTT.

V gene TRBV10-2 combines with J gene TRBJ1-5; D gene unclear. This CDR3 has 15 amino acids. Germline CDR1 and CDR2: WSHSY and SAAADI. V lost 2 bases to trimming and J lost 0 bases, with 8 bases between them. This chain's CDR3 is CASSERVRSNQPQHF. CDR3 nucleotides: TGCGCCAGCAGTGAGCGGGTACGTAGCAATCAGCCCCAGCATTTT.

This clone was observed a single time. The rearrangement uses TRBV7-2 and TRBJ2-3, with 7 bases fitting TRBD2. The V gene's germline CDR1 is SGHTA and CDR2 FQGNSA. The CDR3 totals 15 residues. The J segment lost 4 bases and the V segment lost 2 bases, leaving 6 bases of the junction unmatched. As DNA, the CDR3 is TGTGCCAGCAGCTTAAAGCGGGGAGGGGCAGATACGCAGTATTTT. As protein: CASSLKRGGADTQYF.

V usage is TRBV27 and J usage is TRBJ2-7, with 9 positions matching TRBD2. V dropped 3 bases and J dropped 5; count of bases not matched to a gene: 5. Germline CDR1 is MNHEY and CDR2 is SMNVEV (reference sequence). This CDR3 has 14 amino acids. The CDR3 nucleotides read TGTGCCAGCAGTTTTCGGCGGGAGGGAAACGAGCAGTACTTC. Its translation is CASSFRREGNEQYF.

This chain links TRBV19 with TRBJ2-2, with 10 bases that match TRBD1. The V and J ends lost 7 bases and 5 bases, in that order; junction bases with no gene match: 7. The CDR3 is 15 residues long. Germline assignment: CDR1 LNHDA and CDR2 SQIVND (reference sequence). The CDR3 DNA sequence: TGTGCCAGTATTGAAAGGGACAGGGGAACCGGGGAGCTGTTTTTT. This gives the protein CASIERDRGTGELFF.

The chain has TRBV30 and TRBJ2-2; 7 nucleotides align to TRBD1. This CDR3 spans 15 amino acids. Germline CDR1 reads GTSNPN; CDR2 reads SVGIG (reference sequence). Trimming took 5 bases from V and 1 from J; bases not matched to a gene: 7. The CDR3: CAWQAGTVNTGELFF. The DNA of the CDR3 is TGTGCCTGGCAGGCCGGGACAGTGAACACCGGGGAGCTGTTTTTT.

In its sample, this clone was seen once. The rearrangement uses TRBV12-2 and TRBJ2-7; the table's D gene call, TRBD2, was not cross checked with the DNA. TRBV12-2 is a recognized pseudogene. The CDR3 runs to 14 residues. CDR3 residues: CASRLALSIYEQYF. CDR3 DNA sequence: TGTGCAAGTCGCTTAGCGCTATCAATCTACGAGCAGTACTTC.

CDR3 sequence reads: CASSGWTSGTRTDTQYF. Written as DNA, the CDR3 is TGTGCCAGCAGCGGTTGGACTAGCGGGACTCGCACAGATACGCAGTATTTT. V usage is TRBV7-2 and J usage is TRBJ2-3; 12 positions match TRBD2. The ends lost 5 bases at V and 1 base at J; junction bases unmatched: 7. Germline lookup yields CDR1 SGHTA and CDR2 FQGNSA. The CDR3 runs to 17 residues.

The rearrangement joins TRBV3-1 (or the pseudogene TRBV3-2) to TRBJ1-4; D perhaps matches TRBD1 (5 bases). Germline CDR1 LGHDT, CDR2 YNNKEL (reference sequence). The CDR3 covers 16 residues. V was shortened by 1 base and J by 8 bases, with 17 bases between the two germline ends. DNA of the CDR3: TGTGCCAGCAGCCAAGTGAAGTTGCAGGGAACGGAAAAACTGTTTTTT. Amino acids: CASSQVKLQGTEKLFF.

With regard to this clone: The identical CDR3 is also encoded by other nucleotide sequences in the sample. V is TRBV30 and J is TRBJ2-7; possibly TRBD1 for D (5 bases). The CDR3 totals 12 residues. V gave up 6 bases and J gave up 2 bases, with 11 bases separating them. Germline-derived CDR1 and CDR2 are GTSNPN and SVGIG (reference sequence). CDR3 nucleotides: TGTGCCTGTGGGGCAGGAACCTACGAGCAGTACTTC. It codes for CACGAGTYEQYF.

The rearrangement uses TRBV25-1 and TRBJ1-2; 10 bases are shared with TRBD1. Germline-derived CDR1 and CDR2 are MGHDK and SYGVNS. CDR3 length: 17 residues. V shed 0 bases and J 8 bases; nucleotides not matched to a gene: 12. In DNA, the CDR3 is TGTGCCAGCAGTGAATACTTCCCCATGACAGGGGGCGACGGCTACACCTTC. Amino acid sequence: CASSEYFPMTGGDGYTF.

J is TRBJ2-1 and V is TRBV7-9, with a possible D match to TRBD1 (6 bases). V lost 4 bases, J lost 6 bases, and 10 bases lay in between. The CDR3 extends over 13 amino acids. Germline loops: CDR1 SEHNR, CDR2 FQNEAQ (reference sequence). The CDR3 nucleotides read TGTGCCAGCAGCTATCCAGGGGCCAATGAGCAGTTCTTC. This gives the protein CASSYPGANEQFF.

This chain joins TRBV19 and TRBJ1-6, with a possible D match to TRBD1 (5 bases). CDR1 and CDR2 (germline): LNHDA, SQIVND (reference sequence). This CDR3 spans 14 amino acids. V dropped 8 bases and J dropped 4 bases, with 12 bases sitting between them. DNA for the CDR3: TGTGCCAGTTCCGACGGACAATATAATTCACCCCTCCACTTT. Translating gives CASSDGQYNSPLHF. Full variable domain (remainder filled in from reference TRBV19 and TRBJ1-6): DGGITQSPKYLFRKEGQNVTLSCEQNLNHDAMYWYRQDPGQGLRLIYYSQIVNDFQKGDIAEGYSVSREKKESFPLTVTSAQKNPTAFYLCASSDGQYNSPLHFGNGTRLTVT.

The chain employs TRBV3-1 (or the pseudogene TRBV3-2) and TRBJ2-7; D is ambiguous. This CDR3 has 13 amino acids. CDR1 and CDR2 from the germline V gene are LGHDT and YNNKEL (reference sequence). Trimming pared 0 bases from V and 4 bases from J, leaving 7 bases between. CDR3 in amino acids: CASSQDGRYEQYF. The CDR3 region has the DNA TGTGCCAGCAGCCAAGATGGCAGGTACGAGCAGTACTTC.